This T cell receptor (beta chain) was documented in a study of T cell repertoires in cytomegalovirus infection. Study-wide background: CMV infection together with matching HLA type was indicated by public TCR beta signatures.

Study-level results: People with CMV and the relevant HLA were identified by cumulative public TCR beta family frequency. HLA-C-restricted CMV-specific TCR beta clonotypes were dominant in the ex vivo response.

Each CDR3 protein is one row after TCRdb ran MiXCR on the reads. Of roughly 130,000 distinct CDR3 sequences in the sample, roughly a quarter were seen once. This clonotype was detected only a few times. Its antigen is unidentified. Germline V CDR1 and CDR2: KGHSH, LQKENI. The ends were cut back, 3 bases at V and 2 bases at J, with 8 bases in the middle. This CDR3 region has 13 residues. Material: PBMCs, sequenced either directly or after in vitro stimulation (not recorded which). This TCR was recovered from a human donor in good health (CMV status not recorded). Some clones in this sample may be carry-over from other donors' samples. The chain joins TRBV18 to TRBJ2-7; no definite D call. DNA for the CDR3: TGTGCCAGCTCACCGGACGAAACCTACGAGCAGTACTTC. Translated: CASSPDETYEQYF.